A selection of T cell receptor beta chains follows, all from one sample in a study of memory CD4+ T cells and cytomegalovirus serostatus. Sequencing was performed with immunoSEQ multiplex PCR; in TCRdb, only in-frame clones are kept and a portion is missing. Of some 87,000 clones listed, 80% are singletons. The sample was memory CD4+ T cells from blood. These receptors were collected from an adult in good health and CMV-seropositive. Both conserved end residues are part of each CDR3. The D gene is left open where the match is weak. Clone size appears in some rows only: once, few, many, or a class for an expanded clone.

v_gene: TRBV2; d_gene: NA; j_gene: TRBJ2-4; abundance: once; CDR3aa: CASSEAQRRSMSIQYF
v_gene: TRBV12-5; d_gene: NA; j_gene: TRBJ1-2; abundance: once; CDR3aa: CASGLVTGSNTNYGYTF
v_gene: TRBV18; d_gene: TRBD2; j_gene: TRBJ2-7; abundance: NA; CDR3aa: CASSPGTSGHPYEQYF
v_gene: TRBV10-3; d_gene: NA; j_gene: TRBJ1-2; abundance: NA; CDR3aa: CAISESGNGYTF
v_gene: TRBV11-1; d_gene: TRBD1; j_gene: TRBJ2-7; abundance: NA; CDR3aa: CASSSGTGFVGYEQYF
v_gene: TRBV28; d_gene: NA; j_gene: TRBJ2-4; abundance: NA; CDR3aa: CASRGSAKNIQYF
v_gene: TRBV19; d_gene: NA; j_gene: TRBJ2-3; abundance: NA; CDR3aa: CASSQGLADTQYF
v_gene: TRBV4-3; d_gene: NA; j_gene: TRBJ1-3; abundance: once; CDR3aa: CASSRKFGGARVGNTIYF
v_gene: TRBV27; d_gene: NA; j_gene: TRBJ1-5; abundance: NA; CDR3aa: CASSSGLVNQPQHF
v_gene: TRBV7-3; d_gene: NA; j_gene: TRBJ2-6; abundance: medium-sized; CDR3aa: CASSEQGSGANVLTF
v_gene: TRBV6-5; d_gene: NA; j_gene: TRBJ1-1; abundance: NA; CDR3aa: CASSRNRNTEAFF
v_gene: TRBV2; d_gene: NA; j_gene: TRBJ2-7; abundance: NA; CDR3aa: CASSEGYEQYF
v_gene: TRBV7-2; d_gene: NA; j_gene: TRBJ1-5; abundance: NA; CDR3aa: CASSLKAGISNQPQHF
v_gene: TRBV7-3; d_gene: NA; j_gene: TRBJ2-1; abundance: once; CDR3aa: CASSLTPSSNEQFF
v_gene: TRBV15; d_gene: NA; j_gene: TRBJ1-5; abundance: NA; CDR3aa: CATSRDRRQFSNQPQHF
v_gene: TRBV18; d_gene: TRBD2; j_gene: TRBJ2-2; abundance: NA; CDR3aa: CASSPPSRGTNTGELFF
v_gene: TRBV4-2; d_gene: NA; j_gene: TRBJ1-3; abundance: few; CDR3aa: CASRLAQRSGNTIYF
v_gene: TRBV28; d_gene: NA; j_gene: TRBJ1-3; abundance: once; CDR3aa: CASSPWHSGNTIYF
v_gene: TRBV5-6; d_gene: NA; j_gene: TRBJ2-7; abundance: NA; CDR3aa: CASSLEHEQYF
v_gene: TRBV28; d_gene: NA; j_gene: TRBJ1-4; abundance: NA; CDR3aa: CASSTLGATNEKLFF
v_gene: TRBV18; d_gene: NA; j_gene: TRBJ1-1; abundance: NA; CDR3aa: CASSPVAQGRTEAFF
v_gene: TRBV11-2; d_gene: NA; j_gene: TRBJ2-1; abundance: once; CDR3aa: CASSRIADSYNEQFF